Shown below are 9 T cell receptor beta chains from a single sample sequenced in a study of monozygotic twins with inflammatory bowel disease. TCRdb re-called the 5' RACE reads; every CDR3 protein appears as one record, without DNA. The clone table shows more than 120,000 distinct CDR3 sequences, with the ten largest holding under 2.5%. The source material was blood. The receptors originated from a human donor with ulcerative colitis or Crohn's disease, or a healthy co-twin of an affected twin (not recorded which).

This rearrangement joins TRBV4-3 to TRBJ1-2; TCRdb gives TRBD1 as the D gene, but with no DNA this cannot be confirmed. The CDR3 extends over 14 amino acids. Germline V lookup: CDR1 LGHNA, CDR2 YSLEER. The CDR3 protein is CASSQKQGTGGYTF.

This chain joins TRBV7-3 and TRBJ2-1; lacking DNA, the TRBD1 call made by TCRdb goes unchecked. This CDR3 spans 16 amino acids. CDR1 and CDR2 from the germline V gene are SGHTA and FQGTGA. CDR3 protein: CASSYTGSSSYNEQFF.

The chain uses TRBV5-1 and TRBJ2-7; TCRdb's D call of TRBD1 is untestable without DNA. The CDR3 runs to 15 residues. Germline V CDR1 and CDR2: SGHRS, YFSETQ. CDR3 loop: CASSWGQVPSYEQYF.

The chain links TRBV5-1 to TRBJ2-1; lacking DNA, the TRBD1 call made by TCRdb goes unchecked. Germline V gene sequence: CDR1 SGHRS, CDR2 YFSETQ. The CDR3 is 16 amino acids. The CDR3 loop reads CASTRRTGPIYNEQFF.

The chain employs TRBV20-1 and TRBJ1-1; without DNA, the TCRdb call of TRBD1 cannot be checked. The length of the CDR3 is 13 residues. Germline assignment: CDR1 DFQATT and CDR2 SNEGSKA (reference sequence). CDR3 protein: CSALGYTGIEAFF.

The V call is TRBV12-3 or TRBV12-4, the J call TRBJ2-1; the D gene TCRdb calls, TRBD1, cannot be checked with no DNA. This CDR3 is 14 amino acids long. The CDR3 is CAIEGQRSYNEQFF.

The chain's CDR3 is CASSPQGSGYIF. This chain links TRBV18 with TRBJ1-2. There are 12 residues in the CDR3. Germline V gives CDR1 KGHSH, CDR2 LQKENI.

V and J are TRBV12-3 or TRBV12-4 and TRBJ1-1; TCRdb designates TRBD1, a call that cannot be tested without DNA. The CDR3 has 15 amino acids. The CDR3 sequence: CASSLAPGPNTEAFF.

V is TRBV24-1 and J is TRBJ1-4; TCRdb's D gene call, TRBD1, goes unchecked for lack of DNA. The CDR3 spans 15 residues. CDR1 and CDR2 from the germline V gene are KGHDR and SFDVKD. The CDR3 sequence is CATSDSRRPNEKLFF.